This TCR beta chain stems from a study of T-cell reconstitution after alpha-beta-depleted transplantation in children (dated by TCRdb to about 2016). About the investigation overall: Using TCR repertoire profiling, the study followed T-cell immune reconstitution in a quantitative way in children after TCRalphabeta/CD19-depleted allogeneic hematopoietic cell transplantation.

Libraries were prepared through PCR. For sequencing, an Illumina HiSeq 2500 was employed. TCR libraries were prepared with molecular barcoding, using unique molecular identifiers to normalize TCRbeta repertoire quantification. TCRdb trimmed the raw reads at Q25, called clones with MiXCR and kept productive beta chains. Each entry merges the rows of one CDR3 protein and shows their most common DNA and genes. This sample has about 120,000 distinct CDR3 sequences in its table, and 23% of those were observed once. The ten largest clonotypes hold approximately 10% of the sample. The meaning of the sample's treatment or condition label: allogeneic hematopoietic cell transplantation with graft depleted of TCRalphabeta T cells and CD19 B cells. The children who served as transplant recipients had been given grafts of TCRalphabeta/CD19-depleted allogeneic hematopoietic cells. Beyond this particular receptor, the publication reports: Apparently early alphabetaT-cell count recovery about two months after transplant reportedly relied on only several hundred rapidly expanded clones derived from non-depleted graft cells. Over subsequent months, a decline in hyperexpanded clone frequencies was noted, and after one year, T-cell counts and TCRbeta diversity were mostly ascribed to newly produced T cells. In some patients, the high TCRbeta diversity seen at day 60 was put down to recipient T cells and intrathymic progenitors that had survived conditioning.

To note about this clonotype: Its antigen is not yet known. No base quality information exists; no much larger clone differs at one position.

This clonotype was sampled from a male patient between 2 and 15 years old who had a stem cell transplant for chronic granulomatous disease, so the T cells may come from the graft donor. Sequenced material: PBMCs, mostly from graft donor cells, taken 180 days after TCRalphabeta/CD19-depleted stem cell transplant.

The DNA sequence is given as TGTGCCAGCAGTGAGACAGGGTCCCCTCTCTCTGGGGCCAACGTCCTGACTTTC. It specifies CASSETGSPLSGANVLTF. Recombination connected TRBV12-3 or TRBV12-4 to TRBJ2-6, and 7 bases in between align with TRBD1. Its CDR3 holds 18 amino acids, cysteine through phenylalanine. Of the read, only the CDR3 DNA is kept; its 54 bases are in frame from base 1. Trimming accounts for 5 bases at V and 0 bases at J, while the number of junction bases matched to no gene is 10.